Listed below are T cell receptor delta chains from one sample, sequenced in a study of Vδ1+ human thymocytes. TCRdb applied CATT to the multiplex PCR reads for clone calling. The sample yields under 30,000 delta-chain clones, 7.4% seen once. Material for sequencing was Vdelta1+ gamma-delta thymocytes from the thymus. These TCRs come from a girl under two years old who had congenital heart surgery. CDR3s include the opening cysteine and the closing phenylalanine or tryptophan. D genes are given only for firm matches. Size is omitted from some rows. Given values are once, few, many or a class for expanded clones.

D	V	J	size	DNA	CDR3
.	TRDV1	TRDJ1	few	TGTGCTCTTGGGGAACTAAGAAGGCCTCCGGGGAGGATGCCCATCGGGGAACTCATCTTT	CALGELRRPPGRMPIGELIF
TRDD3	TRDV1	TRDJ1	few	TGTGCTCTTGGGGAAAAGGTGGGGGAGCTGTACACCGATAAACTTATCTTT	CALGEKVGELYTDKLIF
.	TRDV1	TRDJ1	.	TGTGCTCTTGGGGAACGGTACACCGATAAACTCATCTTT	CALGERYTDKLIF
TRDD3	TRDV1	TRDJ1	few	TGTGCTCTTGGGGAACCAAAATTCACGACGCCGGGGGATACGATGGATAAACTCATCTTT	CALGEPKFTTPGDTMDKLIF
TRDD3	TRDV1	TRDJ1	.	TGTGCTCTTGGGGACCGTTCCCTTAAAGTACTGGGGGACGATAAACTCATCTTT	CALGDRSLKVLGDDKLIF
.	TRDV1	TRDJ1	.	TGTGCTCTTGACTCCCCGGGCACCCTAACCGATAAACTCATCTTT	CALDSPGTLTDKLIF
TRDD3	TRDV1	TRDJ1	.	TGTGCTCTTGGGGAACAGACTGTGGGGGACTACACCGATAAACTCATCTTT	CALGEQTVGDYTDKLIF
TRDD3	TRDV1	TRDJ1	.	TGTGCTCTTGGGGAACAGGGCCTACTGGGGGGGAACGATAAACTCATCTTT	CALGEQGLLGGNDKLIF
.	TRDV1	TRDJ1	few	TGTGCTCTTGGGAAGTTCTCTGACACCGATAAACTCATCTTT	CALGKFSDTDKLIF
.	TRDV1	TRDJ1	.	TGTGCTCTTGGGGACTTACTACCGCGGGGGGTTTCCTACACCGATAAACTCATCTTT	CALGDLLPRGVSYTDKLIF
.	TRDV1	TRDJ1	.	TGTGCTCTTGGGGAACTCCTCCCAACTTACACCGGTAAACTCATCTTT	CALGELLPTYTGKLIF
.	TRDV1	TRDJ1	.	TGTGCTCTTGGGGAACCCTGCATACTGGTGAAGTACACCGATAAACTCATCTTT	CALGEPCILVKYTDKLIF
.	TRDV1	TRDJ1	few	TGTGCTCTTGGGGACCTACTTCTGGGAGGGGGGTACACCGATAAACTCATCTTT	CALGDLLLGGGYTDKLIF
.	TRDV1	TRDJ1	.	TGTGCTCTATCTGATCGGAAGGTTGGAGATAAACTCATCTTT	CALSDRKVGDKLIF
.	TRDV1	TRDJ1	.	TGTGCTCTTGGGGAACTCCGCTCCACACTTAGTTTACTCATCTTT	CALGELRSTLSLLIF
TRDD3	TRDV1	TRDJ1	.	TGTGCTCTTGGGGAGACCCCCCCCTTGGCATACTGGGGGATAGACAAGTACACCGATAAACTCATCTTT	CALGETPPLAYWGIDKYTDKLIF
.	TRDV1	TRDJ1	.	TGTGCTCTTGTTAGGCAGACGGGAGATTATTACACCGATAAACTCATCTTT	CALVRQTGDYYTDKLIF
.	TRDV1	TRDJ1	.	TGTGCTCTTGGGGAGCAAACCTCTCCGGGGGACCCCAATAAACTCATCTTT	CALGEQTSPGDPNKLIF
TRDD3	TRDV1	TRDJ1	.	TGTGCTCTTGGGGATAGCCGCTTCCCACTCCGAAAAACATTTACGGGGGGGATCGATAAACTCATCTTT	CALGDSRFPLRKTFTGGIDKLIF
.	TRDV1	TRDJ1	.	TGTGCTCTTGGGGAGGCTTCTTCCTTGACTCGCCCGTACACCGATAAACTCATCTTT	CALGEASSLTRPYTDKLIF
.	TRDV1	TRDJ1	.	TGTGCTCTTGGGGAACGGTGGAGGTACACCGATAAACTCATCTTT	CALGERWRYTDKLIF
.	TRDV1	TRDJ1	few	TGTGCTCTTGGGGGAATTCCCTTCCTAATTCTGGGGGAGAACACCGATAAACTCATCTTT	CALGGIPFLILGENTDKLIF
.	TRDV1	TRDJ1	.	TGTGCTCTTGGGGAACGTCCGATTAAAGAGTACACCGATAAGCTCATCTTT	CALGERPIKEYTDKLIF
TRDD3	TRDV1	TRDJ1	.	TGTGCCCTTCGGTACCCTACTGGGGGATTGGACACCGATAAACTCATCTTT	CALRYPTGGLDTDKLIF
TRDD3	TRDV1	TRDJ1	.	TGTGCTCTTGGGGAAATCATCGTTCCTCGGGCTTCTGGGGGTTATGTACAGGAGAAACTCATCTTT	CALGEIIVPRASGGYVQEKLIF
TRDD3	TRDV1	TRDJ1	few	TGTGCTCTTGGGGAACTACGGAGCCAAAACTGGGGGATAGTGGTGGGTGTCTTTGGACTCATCTTT	CALGELRSQNWGIVVGVFGLIF
TRDD3	TRDV1	TRDJ1	.	TGTGCTCTTGGGGAACCTCCTACGCGGGATACGCAGGGCACCGATAAACTCATCTTT	CALGEPPTRDTQGTDKLIF
.	TRDV1	TRDJ1	few	TGTGCTCTTGGGGAACTGTCCCACACCGATAAACTCATCTTT	CALGELSHTDKLIF
TRDD3	TRDV1	TRDJ1	few	TGTGCTCTTGGGTGCTACGGGTTGAAGTGTGGGGGACCGGGCGGCCCTTACACCGATAAACTCATCTTT	CALGCYGLKCGGPGGPYTDKLIF
.	TRDV1	TRDJ1	.	TGTGCTCTTGGGGCCCATCCGCCTACCCGTCTGTACACCGATAAACTCATCTTT	CALGAHPPTRLYTDKLIF
TRDD3	TRDV1	TRDJ1	few	TGTGCTCTTGGGGAACTAGAAGCCTTCCCCCGTTTACTGGGGGATACGGGGGTTATGACCGATAAACTCATCTTT	CALGELEAFPRLLGDTGVMTDKLIF
.	TRDV1	TRDJ1	few	TGTGCTCTTGGGACCCCCTTCCGATTGGGGGACCTCGGGTACACCGATAAACTCATCTTT	CALGTPFRLGDLGYTDKLIF
.	TRDV1	TRDJ1	.	TGTGCTCTTGGGGAACTTCAACTACAGGGCGTAGAGAACACCGATAAACTCATCTTT	CALGELQLQGVENTDKLIF
TRDD3	TRDV3	TRDJ1	.	TGTGCCTCGGTAAGCCCGCGGGGGATACGCTCCGATAAACTCATCTTT	CASVSPRGIRSDKLIF
.	TRDV1	TRDJ1	.	TGTGCTCTTGGGGAACGGTCCAACAGAGGGTACACCGATAAACTCATCTTT	CALGERSNRGYTDKLIF
TRDD3	TRDV1	TRDJ1	few	TGTGCTCTTGGGGAACACACCCTTTACTGGGGGACCAACACCGATAAACTCATCTTT	CALGEHTLYWGTNTDKLIF
TRDD3	TRDV1	TRDJ1	few	TGTGCTCTTGGGGAACTCCTCTCCTACCCCACGGGGTGGGGGATACGGACCGATAAACTCATCTTT	CALGELLSYPTGWGIRTDKLIF
.	TRDV1	TRDJ1	.	TGTGCTCTTGGGGAAGTACGAAAAGGGAACACCGATAAACTCATCTTT	CALGEVRKGNTDKLIF
.	TRDV1	TRDJ1	.	TGTGCTCTTGGGGATGAATCTAGGGGTTACAGGACCGATAAACTCATCTTT	CALGDESRGYRTDKLIF
.	TRDV1	TRDJ1	.	TGTGCTCTTGGGGAACTTTTCCCAATTTCTGACCCAACCTACACCGATAAACTCATCTTT	CALGELFPISDPTYTDKLIF
.	TRDV1	TRDJ1	.	TGTGCTCTTGGGGAGGCGCCCCTTACTACCCGGGGTGCGGCTGGGGATCTGAAACTCATCTTT	CALGEAPLTTRGAAGDLKLIF
TRDD3	TRDV1	TRDJ1	few	TGTGCTCTTGGGGAACAGATACGCCACTGGGGGAGGACACAGGTGACCGATAAACTCATCTTT	CALGEQIRHWGRTQVTDKLIF
TRDD3	TRDV2	TRDJ1	few	TGTGCCTGTGTTAAACTGGGGGATTCGCGAACCGATAAACTCATCTTT	CACVKLGDSRTDKLIF
TRDD3	TRDV2	TRDJ1	medium-sized	TGTGCCTGTGACCCTGCTGGGGGATACAGACTCATCTTT	CACDPAGGYRLIF
.	TRDV1	TRDJ1	few	TGTGCTCTTGGTGCTTTCCTACGTCGGATGGGGGAAGGTAAACTCATCTTT	CALGAFLRRMGEGKLIF
TRDD3	TRDV1	TRDJ1	.	TGTGCTCTTGGGGAAAAGCAAACTTACTTCGGATCTGGGGGTGTGCCCATCAACACCGATAAACTCATCTTT	CALGEKQTYFGSGGVPINTDKLIF
TRDD3	TRDV1	TRDJ1	.	TGTGCTCTTGGGGAAGGGTACCCTCACCGGGGTTCTGGGGGACACACCGATAAACTCATCTTT	CALGEGYPHRGSGGHTDKLIF
TRDD3	TRDV1	TRDJ1	.	TGTGCTCTTGGGCCCTCGGGCCCTCACCTCACTGGGGGATACTCCGCCACCGATAAACTCATCTTT	CALGPSGPHLTGGYSATDKLIF
.	TRDV1	TRDJ1	.	TGTGCTCTTGGACGCTACGTCCGTACTGGCGACACCGATAAACTCATCTTT	CALGRYVRTGDTDKLIF
TRDD3	TRAV29/DV5	TRDJ1	few	TGTGCAGCAAGCGCGAAATGCCCCCCCTTACTGGGGGCCATCCCGTGGGGGTCCGATAAACTCATCTTT	CAASAKCPPLLGAIPWGSDKLIF
.	TRDV1	TRDJ1	few	TGTGCTCTTGGGGAATGTAGGGGACCGGGTCATAAACTCATCTTT	CALGECRGPGHKLIF
.	TRAV29/DV5	TRDJ1	.	TGTGCAGCAAGCGCGGCGGGATCCGTAGCCTCTCTGTACACCGATAAACTCATCTTT	CAASAAGSVASLYTDKLIF
TRDD3	TRDV1	TRDJ1	.	TGTGCTCTTGGGGAACTCCTCCGAAGGGGGGATACCACCGATAAACTCATCTTT	CALGELLRRGDTTDKLIF
.	TRDV1	TRDJ1	few	TGTGCTCTTGGGGAACCCACGGGACAACTCATCTTT	CALGEPTGQLIF
TRDD3	TRDV1	TRDJ1	.	TGTGCTCTTGGGGTCTGGGGGGTTATCGATAAACTCATCTTT	CALGVWGVIDKLIF